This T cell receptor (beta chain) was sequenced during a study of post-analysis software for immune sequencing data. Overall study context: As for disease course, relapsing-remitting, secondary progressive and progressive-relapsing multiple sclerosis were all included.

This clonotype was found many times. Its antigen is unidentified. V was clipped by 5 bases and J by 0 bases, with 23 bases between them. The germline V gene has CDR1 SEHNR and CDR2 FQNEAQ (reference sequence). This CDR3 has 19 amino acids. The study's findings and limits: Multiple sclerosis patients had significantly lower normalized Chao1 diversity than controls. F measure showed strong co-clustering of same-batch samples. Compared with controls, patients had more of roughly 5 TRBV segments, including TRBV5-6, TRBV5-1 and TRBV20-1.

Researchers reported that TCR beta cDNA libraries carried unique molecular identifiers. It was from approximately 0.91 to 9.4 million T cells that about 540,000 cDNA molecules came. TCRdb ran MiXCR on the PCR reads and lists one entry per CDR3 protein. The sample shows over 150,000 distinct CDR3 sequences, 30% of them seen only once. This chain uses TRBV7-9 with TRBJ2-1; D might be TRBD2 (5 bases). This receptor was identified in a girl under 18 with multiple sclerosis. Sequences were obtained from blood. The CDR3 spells CASSPLRDTRFRSYNEQFF. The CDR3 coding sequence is TGTGCCAGCAGCCCACTGCGTGATACTAGGTTCCGCTCCTACAATGAGCAGTTCTTC. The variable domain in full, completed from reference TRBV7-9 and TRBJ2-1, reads DTGVSQNPRHKITKRGQNVTFRCDPISEHNRLYWYRQTLGQGPEFLTYFQNEAQLEKSRLLSDRFSAERPKGSFSTLEIQRTEQGDSAMYLCASSPLRDTRFRSYNEQFFGPGTRLTVL.